This is a list of T cell receptor beta chains from one sample in a study of blood T cells in healthy people across ages. TCRdb re-analysed the 5' RACE reads in MiXCR, keeping a single row per CDR3 protein. Among about 800,000 distinct CDR3 sequences listed, around 25% were seen once. These data were also filed under a second study, of T cells of mothers and their children.

Sequenced: blood. The source of these receptors is a boy aged 10-17 years in good health. The CDR3 runs from the conserved cysteine through the conserved F or W. The D gene is left open where the match is weak. Not every row has a clone size; where given, it reads once, few, many or a size class.

V,J,D,size,DNA,CDR3
TRBV7-2,TRBJ2-7,NA,NA,TGTGCCAGCAGCTCCCAACAGGAGCAGTACTTC,CASSSQQEQYF
TRBV29-1,TRBJ2-6,NA,NA,TGCAGCGTTGCTCCCTCTGGGGCCAACGTCCTGACTTTC,CSVAPSGANVLTF
TRBV20-1,TRBJ2-7,NA,few,TGCAGTGCTAACCATGTGGTAGCGGTGTCCTACGAGCAGTACTTC,CSANHVVAVSYEQYF
TRBV7-9,TRBJ2-2,NA,NA,TGTGCCGGCAGCCCCACAGACACTAATCCTCCCCACACCGGGGAGCTGTTTTTT,CAGSPTDTNPPHTGELFF
TRBV6-6,TRBJ2-7,TRBD1,few,TGTGCCAGCAGTCCCCGACCGGGACAGCTCCTCTACGAGCAGTACTTC,CASSPRPGQLLYEQYF
TRBV7-2,TRBJ1-5,TRBD1,NA,TGTGCCAGCAGCTCCGACAGGGCCCAGCCCCAGCATTTT,CASSSDRAQPQHF
TRBV6-1,TRBJ1-5,NA,NA,TGTGCCAGCGCCTGGGAAGGTGGCAATCAGCCCCAGCATTTT,CASAWEGGNQPQHF
TRBV9,TRBJ2-1,TRBD1,NA,TGTGCCAGCAGCGATCCGGTCGGTGGGACAGGGTCTTCGAGGGCGCAGCAGTTCTTC,CASSDPVGGTGSSRAQQFF
TRBV4-2,TRBJ2-1,TRBD2,NA,TGTGCCAGCAGCCAAGATGGGGCTAGCGGGAGGGCCAAGGATGAGCAGTTCTTC,CASSQDGASGRAKDEQFF
TRBV20-1,TRBJ2-3,TRBD2,NA,TGCAGTGCACCGCCGGGACTAGCGGCTACAGATACGCAGTATTTT,CSAPPGLAATDTQYF
TRBV20-1,TRBJ2-7,TRBD1,NA,TGCAGTGCTAGAGCAATGACAGGGGGCTACGAGCAGTACTTC,CSARAMTGGYEQYF
TRBV7-9,TRBJ2-7,NA,few,TGTGCCAGCAGCTCGCTTCAGGGGGGATCCTACGAGCAGTACTTC,CASSSLQGGSYEQYF
TRBV20-1,TRBJ2-7,TRBD1,few,TGCAGTGCTAGAGCCCCGGGACAGGGGACCAACGAGCAGTACTTC,CSARAPGQGTNEQYF
TRBV28,TRBJ2-2,NA,NA,TGTGCCAGCAGTTTAGCGGAGTTCACCGGGGAGCTGTTTTTT,CASSLAEFTGELFF
TRBV3-1,TRBJ2-7,NA,NA,TGTGCCAGCAGCCAAGATCTAATCGGGGAGCAGTACTTC,CASSQDLIGEQYF
TRBV10-3,TRBJ2-5,TRBD1,few,TGTGCCATCAGCCGAGGGACAGGGCATCAAGAGACCCAGTACTTC,CAISRGTGHQETQYF
TRBV19,TRBJ2-7,TRBD1,few,TGTGCCAGTAGTATGACAGGGGGTCGCTACGAGCAGTACTTC,CASSMTGGRYEQYF
TRBV27,TRBJ2-7,TRBD1,few,TGTGCCAGCAGTTCGGGGACAGGGGGCCGGTACGAGCAGTACTTC,CASSSGTGGRYEQYF
TRBV7-9,TRBJ2-7,NA,few,TGTGCCAGCAGCCAGACGGCGGAGGCCTACGAGCAGTACTTC,CASSQTAEAYEQYF
TRBV6-1,TRBJ2-7,TRBD1,NA,TGTGCCAGCATCCTAGGACAGGGGTGGTACGAGCAGTACTTC,CASILGQGWYEQYF
TRBV7-9,TRBJ1-5,NA,few,TGTGCCAGCAGCCCCCGCGGGTCGGATTCCCAGCCCCAGCATTTT,CASSPRGSDSQPQHF
TRBV15,TRBJ1-5,NA,few,TGTGCCACCAGCAGATGGGGGGGACAGCCCCAGCATTTT,CATSRWGGQPQHF
TRBV6-1,TRBJ2-7,NA,NA,TGTGCCAGCAGTGAAGGGATTAACTACGAGCAGTACTTC,CASSEGINYEQYF
TRBV11-2,TRBJ2-1,NA,NA,TGTGCCAGCAGCTTGGGGCTTTACGGACTACTATACAATGAGCAGTTCTTC,CASSLGLYGLLYNEQFF
TRBV29-1,TRBJ1-6,NA,NA,TGCAGCGTGCGAACAGACTCCTATAATTCACCCCTCCACTTT,CSVRTDSYNSPLHF
TRBV15,TRBJ2-2,TRBD1,NA,TGTGCCACCAGCCAAGACAGGGCGAACACCGGGGAGCTGTTTTTT,CATSQDRANTGELFF
TRBV7-3,TRBJ2-1,NA,few,TGTGCCAGCAGCTACCTCGGAGCCTACAATGAGCAGTTCTTC,CASSYLGAYNEQFF
TRBV2,TRBJ1-1,NA,NA,TGTGCCATCCATAAGCTGAGAGATAACCCTGAAGCTTTCTTT,CAIHKLRDNPEAFF
TRBV20-1,TRBJ2-7,NA,NA,TGCAGTGCTAGAGACCACTTGGGGTCCGACGAGCAGTACTTC,CSARDHLGSDEQYF
TRBV5-1,TRBJ2-1,NA,NA,TGCGCCAGCAGCTTGGTTGGATTGCGGGACAGCTACAATGAGCAGTTCTTC,CASSLVGLRDSYNEQFF
TRBV20-1,TRBJ2-1,TRBD2,few,TGCAGTGCTCTTCTACCGCGGGGACTAGCCTCGGTTGAGCAGTTCTTC,CSALLPRGLASVEQFF
TRBV7-9,TRBJ2-5,NA,NA,TGTGCCAGCAGCTTAGATCCTAAGGCGACCCAGTACTTC,CASSLDPKATQYF
TRBV7-8,TRBJ2-7,TRBD1,NA,TGTGCCAGCAGCCACACCGGGACAGGGGACTACGAGCAGTACTTC,CASSHTGTGDYEQYF
TRBV29-1,TRBJ1-1,NA,NA,TGCAGCGTTGTCTGGGGGGCCACTGAAGCTTTCTTT,CSVVWGATEAFF
TRBV7-6,TRBJ2-5,NA,NA,TGTGCCAGCAGCTTCGGACCCAGCCGGGAGACCCAGTACTTC,CASSFGPSRETQYF
TRBV4-2,TRBJ2-5,TRBD2,few,TGTGCCAGCAGCCAACCGACCGCCGGGGGGACGACGGCCCAGTACTTC,CASSQPTAGGTTAQYF
TRBV18,TRBJ2-1,NA,few,TGTGCCAGCTCCCATCCCGGGGTAAGCTCCTACAATGAGCAGTTCTTC,CASSHPGVSSYNEQFF
TRBV11-2,TRBJ2-7,NA,few,TGTGCCAGCAGCTTAGAGATGAACGTTTTTTACGAGCAGTACTTC,CASSLEMNVFYEQYF
TRBV18,TRBJ1-1,NA,few,TGTGCCAGCTCACCGGACCCGAACATGAACACTGAAGCTTTCTTT,CASSPDPNMNTEAFF